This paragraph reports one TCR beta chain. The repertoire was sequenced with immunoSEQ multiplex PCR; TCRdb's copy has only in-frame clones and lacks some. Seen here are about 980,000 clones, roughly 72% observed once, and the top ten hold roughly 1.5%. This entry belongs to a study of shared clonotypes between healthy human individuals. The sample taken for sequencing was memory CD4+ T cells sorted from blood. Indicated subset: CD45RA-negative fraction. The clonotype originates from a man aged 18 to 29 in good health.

The CDR3 DNA follows: TGTGCCAGCAGCTCGGGACAGACTGGGGCCAACGTCCTGACTTTC. As protein: CASSSGQTGANVLTF. The chain uses TRBV28 and TRBJ2-6, with 7 nucleotides matching TRBD1. Germline values: CDR1 MDHEN, CDR2 SYDVKM. This CDR3 has 15 amino acids. V shed 6 bases, J shed 2 bases, and the junction held 4 bases outside the gene matches.